A few counts support the clone carrying this T cell receptor (beta chain). This may stem from a read error, because a much larger clone lies one nucleotide away. Treg sorting used a CD4+CD25+CD127-/low gate. Semi-nested PCR with Nested Universal Primer A followed constant-region reverse priming of full-length variable regions. MiXCR, run by TCRdb on the 5' RACE reads, gives a single entry per CDR3 protein. The sample lists 32,000 or so distinct CDR3 sequences; approximately 30% were seen once. CDR3 length: 14 amino acids. Germline V gene data show CDR1 as SGHRS and CDR2 as YFSETQ. Deletions cut 0 bases from V and 4 bases from J, with 8 bases between.

The chain carries TRBV5-1 and TRBJ2-1; unclear D gene. The TCR was taken from a female donor with breast cancer. Sequenced sample: tumor-infiltrating Tregs sorted from the breast tumor. The CDR3 protein is CASSLVRPYNEQFF. The DNA of the CDR3 is TGCGCCAGCAGCTTGGTACGGCCTTACAATGAGCAGTTCTTC. The variable domain in full, with the rest retrieved from reference TRBV5-1 and TRBJ2-1, is KAGVTQTPRYLIKTRGQQVTLSCSPISGHRSVSWYQQTPGQGLQFLFEYFSETQRNKGNFPGRFSGRQFSNSRSEMNVSTLELGDSALYLCASSLVRPYNEQFFGPGTRLTVL.